The clone carrying this TCR beta chain was found once. Its antigen is not known. This sample stems from a study of chemoradiotherapy in HPV16-positive cancers. General study results and limits: Candidate HPV-specific clones and E7-related TCR motifs grew in tumor during treatment.

Generated by immunoSEQ multiplex PCR, the TCRdb table keeps only in-frame clones and is missing some. Of roughly 2,500 clones listed, roughly 85% are singletons. The CDR3 totals 15 residues. Germline assignment: CDR1 LGHNA and CDR2 YNFKEQ. J was trimmed by 2 bases and V by 4 bases; bases with no gene match: 6. The sample here was tumor tissue, taken from a patient who underwent chemoradiotherapy. The chain employs TRBV4-2 and TRBJ1-1; 8 nucleotides align to TRBD1. The receptor comes from a human donor with HPV-associated anogenital cancer. The chain's CDR3 is CASSRPDRDNTEAFF. CDR3 in DNA: TGTGCCAGCAGCCGGCCGGACAGGGATAACACTGAAGCTTTCTTT.